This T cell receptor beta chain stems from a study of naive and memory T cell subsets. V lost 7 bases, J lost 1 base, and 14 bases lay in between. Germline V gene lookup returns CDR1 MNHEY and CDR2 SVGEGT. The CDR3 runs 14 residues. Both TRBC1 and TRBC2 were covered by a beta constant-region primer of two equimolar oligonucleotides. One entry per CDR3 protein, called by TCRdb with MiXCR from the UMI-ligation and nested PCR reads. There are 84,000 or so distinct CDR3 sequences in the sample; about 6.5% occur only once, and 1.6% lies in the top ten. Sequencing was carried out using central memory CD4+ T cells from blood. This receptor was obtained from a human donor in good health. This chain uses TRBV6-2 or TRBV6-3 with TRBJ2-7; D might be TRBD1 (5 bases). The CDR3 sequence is CASNPRTGSYEQYF. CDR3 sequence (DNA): TGTGCCAGCAACCCCCGAACAGGTTCCTACGAGCAGTACTTC.